The clone carrying this T cell receptor (beta chain) has a count of ten or more. Its specificity is not known. Trimming took 5 bases from V and 5 from J; bases not matched to a gene: 14. The CDR3 is made up of 16 amino acids. In germline, CDR1 is DFQATT, CDR2 SNEGSKA (reference sequence). Preparing the TCRbeta library involved the use of unique molecular identifiers. TCRdb processed the PCR reads anew with MiXCR; each CDR3 protein has one entry. This table holds 490,000 or so distinct CDR3 sequences, roughly a tenth found once. This entry comes from a study of T-cell reconstitution after alpha-beta-depleted transplantation in children. Findings of the study overall: In patients about two months after transplant, alpha-beta T cells reportedly arose from several hundred expanded graft clones. It was surviving recipient T cells and thymic progenitors that gave some patients high TCRbeta diversity at day 60. Newly produced T cells mostly provided counts and TCRbeta diversity after one year, as hyperexpanded clones declined.

The rearrangement joins TRBV20-1 to TRBJ2-7; 11 positions agree with TRBD2. The sequence was collected from a child under 10 years old with inherited bone marrow failure, due to receive a stem cell transplant. Specimen: PBMCs, collected before TCRalphabeta/CD19-depleted stem cell transplant. CDR3 coding DNA: TGCAGTGCTTCACCCCCCCTTAGCGGGAGGGCCGACGAGCAGTACTTC. Residues: CSASPPLSGRADEQYF.